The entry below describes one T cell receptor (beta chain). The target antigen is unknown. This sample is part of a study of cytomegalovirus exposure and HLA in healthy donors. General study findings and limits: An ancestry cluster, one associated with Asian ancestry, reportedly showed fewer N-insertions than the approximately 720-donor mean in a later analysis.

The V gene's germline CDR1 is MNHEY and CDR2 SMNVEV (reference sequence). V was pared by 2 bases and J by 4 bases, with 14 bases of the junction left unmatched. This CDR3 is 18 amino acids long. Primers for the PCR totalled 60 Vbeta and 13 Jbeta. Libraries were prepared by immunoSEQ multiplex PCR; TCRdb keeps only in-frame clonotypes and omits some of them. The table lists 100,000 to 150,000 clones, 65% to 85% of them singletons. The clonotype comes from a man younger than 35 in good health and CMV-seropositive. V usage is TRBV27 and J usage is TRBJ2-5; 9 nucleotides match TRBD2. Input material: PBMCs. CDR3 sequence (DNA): TGTGCCAGCAGTTTAAATATCGGGTTAGCGGGGGTATTAGAGACCCAGTACTTC. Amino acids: CASSLNIGLAGVLETQYF.